The 10 T cell receptor beta chains reported below all come from one sample, sequenced in a study of cytomegalovirus exposure and HLA in healthy donors. PCR used 60 Vbeta primers and 13 Jbeta primers. Generated by immunoSEQ multiplex PCR, the TCRdb table keeps only in-frame clones and is missing some. The table includes some 150,000 clones, 60% to 75% detected once. The sequenced sample was PBMCs. All receptors derive from a man between 18 and 35 years old in good health and CMV-seronegative.

This clone was detected once. The rearrangement joins TRBV7-7 to TRBJ2-2, with TRBD1 as a possible D gene (6 bases). The CDR3 is made up of 15 amino acids. CDR1 SSHAT and CDR2 FNYEAQ come from the germline V gene (reference sequence). V lost 1 base to trimming and J lost 4 bases, with 10 bases between them. This CDR3 reads CASSLGRGATGELFF. CDR3 bases: TGTGCCAGCAGCTTAGGCAGGGGTGCCACCGGGGAGCTGTTTTTT.

This clone was seen a handful of times. The V gene is TRBV6-1, the J gene TRBJ2-7, with no clear D. CDR3 length: 12 amino acids. Trimming removed 4 bases at V and 4 bases at J, with 8 bases between. Germline loops: CDR1 MNHNS, CDR2 SASEGT. The CDR3 is CASSGTVYEQYV. Here the CDR3 DNA reads TGTGCCAGCAGTGGTACAGTTTACGAGCAGTACGTC.

The chain carries TRBV5-8 and TRBJ1-1; D perhaps matches TRBD1 (5 bases). This CDR3 is 15 amino acids long. The V end lost 2 bases, the J end lost 3 bases, and 14 bases lay between the germline ends. Germline assignment: CDR1 SGHTS and CDR2 YDEGEE. In DNA, the CDR3 is TGTGCCAGCAGCTTCCAGGGTAGTCGTGACACTGAAGCTTTCTTT. This translates into CASSFQGSRDTEAFF.

The V and J genes are TRBV7-9 and TRBJ1-1, with 9 bases lining up with TRBD1. The CDR3 sequence is 16 residues long. Germline V lookup: CDR1 SEHNR, CDR2 FQNEAQ (reference sequence). With 0 bases clipped from V and 3 bases from J, the junction kept 5 bases outside the gene matches. CDR3 nucleotide sequence: TGTGCCAGCAGCTTAGCCCTAGACAGGGGGGACACTGAAGCTTTCTTT. Translated, it gives CASSLALDRGDTEAFF.

This chain connects TRBV4-1 to TRBJ1-4; no reliable D call. V shed 1 base and J shed 0 bases, with 12 bases lying between them. CDR3 length: 17 residues. Germline V gene lookup returns CDR1 MGHRA and CDR2 YSYEKL. CDR3: CASSQGPMAATNEKLFF. CDR3 in DNA: TGCGCCAGCAGCCAAGGCCCCATGGCCGCAACTAATGAAAAACTGTTTTTT.

This chain uses TRBV11-3 with TRBJ2-1, with 11 bases identical to TRBD2. After removal of 3 bases from V and 9 bases from J, the junction contained 4 bases not matched to a gene. The germline V gene has CDR1 SGHNT and CDR2 YENEEA. The CDR3 is 14 amino acids. CDR3 sequence reads: CASSFGTSGGEQFF. DNA for the CDR3: TGTGCCAGCAGCTTTGGGACTAGCGGTGGTGAGCAGTTCTTC.

The J gene is TRBJ1-4, the V gene TRBV9; 7 bases match TRBD1. With V trimmed by 1 base and J by 4 bases, 13 bases remained unmatched. This CDR3 has 18 amino acids. CDR1 is SGDLS and CDR2 is YYNGEE in the germline V gene. The DNA of the CDR3 is TGTGCCAGCAGCGTAAATCGGGAGGGGGCAGATAATAATGAAAAACTGTTTTTT. As protein: CASSVNREGADNNEKLFF.

The rearrangement links TRBV6-5 to TRBJ1-2; D may be TRBD1 (5 bases). The CDR3 covers 14 residues. With 4 bases removed from V and 2 bases from J, the gap between germline ends came to 11 bases. Germline V gives CDR1 MNHEY, CDR2 SVGAGI. CDR3 loop: CASSSGAGNYGYTF. Here the CDR3 DNA reads TGTGCCAGCAGTTCCGGTGCAGGGAACTATGGCTACACCTTC.

The chain links TRBV7-2 to TRBJ1-1; no clear D. CDR1 is SGHTA, CDR2 FQGNSA, per germline. The CDR3 extends over 12 amino acids. V dropped 3 bases and J dropped 6 bases, with 8 bases sitting between them. The DNA of the CDR3 is TGTGCCAGCAGCTTTATGAGCGCTGAAGCTTTCTTT. This encodes CASSFMSAEAFF.

The CDR3 is CASSFANNSPLHF. CDR3 in DNA: TGTGCCAGCAGTTTTGCGAATAATTCACCCCTCCACTTT. The chain links TRBV27 to TRBJ1-6; no clear D. The CDR3 is made up of 13 amino acids. Germline V CDR1 and CDR2: MNHEY, SMNVEV (reference sequence). The ends were cut back, 3 bases at V and 5 bases at J, with 5 bases in the middle.